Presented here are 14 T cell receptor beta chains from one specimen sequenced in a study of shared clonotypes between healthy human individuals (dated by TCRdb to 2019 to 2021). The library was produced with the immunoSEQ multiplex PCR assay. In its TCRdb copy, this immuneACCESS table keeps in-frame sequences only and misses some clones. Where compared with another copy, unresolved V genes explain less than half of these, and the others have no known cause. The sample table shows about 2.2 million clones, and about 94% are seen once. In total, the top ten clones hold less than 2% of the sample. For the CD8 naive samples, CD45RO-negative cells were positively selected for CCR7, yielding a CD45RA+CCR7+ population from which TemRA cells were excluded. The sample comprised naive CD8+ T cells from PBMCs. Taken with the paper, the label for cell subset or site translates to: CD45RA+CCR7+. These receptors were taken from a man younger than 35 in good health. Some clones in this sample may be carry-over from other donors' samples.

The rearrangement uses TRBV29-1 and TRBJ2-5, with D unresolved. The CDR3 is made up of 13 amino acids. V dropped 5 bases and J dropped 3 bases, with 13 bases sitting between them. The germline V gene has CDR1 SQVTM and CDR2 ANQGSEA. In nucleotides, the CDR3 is TGCAGCGTTCCCACGTCGGCGGAAGAGACCCAGTACTTC. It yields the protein CSVPTSAEETQYF.

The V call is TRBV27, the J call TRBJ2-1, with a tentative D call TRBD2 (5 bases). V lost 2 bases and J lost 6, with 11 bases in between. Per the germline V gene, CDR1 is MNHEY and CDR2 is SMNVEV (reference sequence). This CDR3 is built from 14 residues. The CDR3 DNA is TGTGCCAGCAGTTTACTCCTAGCTTCCAATGAGCAGTTCTTC. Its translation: CASSLLLASNEQFF.

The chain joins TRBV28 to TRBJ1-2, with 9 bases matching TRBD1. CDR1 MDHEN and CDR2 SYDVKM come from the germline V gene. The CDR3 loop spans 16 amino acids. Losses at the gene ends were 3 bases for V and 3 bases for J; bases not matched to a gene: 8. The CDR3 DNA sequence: TGTGCCAGCAGTTTGTCCCTCGGACAGGGGTACTATGGCTACACCTTC. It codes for CASSLSLGQGYYGYTF.

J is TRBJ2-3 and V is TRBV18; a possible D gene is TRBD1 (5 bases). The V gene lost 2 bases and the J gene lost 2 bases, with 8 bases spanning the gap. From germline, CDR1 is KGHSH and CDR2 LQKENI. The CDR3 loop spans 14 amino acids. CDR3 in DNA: TGTGCCAGCTCACCAAACAGGAACACAGATACGCAGTATTTT. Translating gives CASSPNRNTDTQYF.

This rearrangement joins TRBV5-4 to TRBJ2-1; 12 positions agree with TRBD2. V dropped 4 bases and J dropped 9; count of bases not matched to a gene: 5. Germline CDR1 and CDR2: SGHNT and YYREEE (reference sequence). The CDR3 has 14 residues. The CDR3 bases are TGTGCCAGCAGCCCCGGGACTAGCGGGTTTGAGCAGTTCTTC. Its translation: CASSPGTSGFEQFF.

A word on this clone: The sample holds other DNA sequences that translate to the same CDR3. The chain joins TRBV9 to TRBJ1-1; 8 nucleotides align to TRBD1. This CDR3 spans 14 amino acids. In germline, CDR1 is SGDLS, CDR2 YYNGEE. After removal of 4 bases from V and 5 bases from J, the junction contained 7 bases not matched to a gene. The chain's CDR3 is CASSPRTGRTEAFF. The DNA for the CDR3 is TGTGCCAGCAGCCCCCGGACAGGGAGGACTGAAGCTTTCTTT.

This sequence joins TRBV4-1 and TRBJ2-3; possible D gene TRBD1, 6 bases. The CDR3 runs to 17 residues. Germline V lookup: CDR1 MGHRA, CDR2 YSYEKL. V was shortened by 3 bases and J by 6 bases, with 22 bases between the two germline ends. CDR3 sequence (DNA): TGCGCCAGCAGCCAGGGGGCCCGAGGGAATCTCAGGGATACGCAGTATTTT. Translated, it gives CASSQGARGNLRDTQYF.

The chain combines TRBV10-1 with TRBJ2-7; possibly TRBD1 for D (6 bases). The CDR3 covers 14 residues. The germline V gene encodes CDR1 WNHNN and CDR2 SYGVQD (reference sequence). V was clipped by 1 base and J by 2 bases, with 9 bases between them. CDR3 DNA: TGCGCCAGCAGTGAGTATCAGGGGCCCTACGAGCAGTACTTC. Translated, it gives CASSEYQGPYEQYF.

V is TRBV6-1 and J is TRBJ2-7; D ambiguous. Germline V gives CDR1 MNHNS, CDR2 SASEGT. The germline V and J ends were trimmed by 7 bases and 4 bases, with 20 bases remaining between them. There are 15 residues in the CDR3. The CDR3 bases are TGTGCCAGCATCCAGGTGAAGGGTTGGAATTACGAGCAGTACTTC. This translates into CASIQVKGWNYEQYF.

The CDR3 loop is CASSGRASGTYEQYF. In nucleotides, the CDR3 is TGTGCCAGCAGCGGAAGGGCTAGCGGGACCTACGAGCAGTACTTC. The rearrangement joins TRBV11-2 to TRBJ2-7; 9 nucleotides match TRBD2. This CDR3 has 15 residues. Germline V gene sequence: CDR1 SGHAT, CDR2 FQNNGV. J lost 2 bases, V lost 5 bases, and 7 bases had no gene match.

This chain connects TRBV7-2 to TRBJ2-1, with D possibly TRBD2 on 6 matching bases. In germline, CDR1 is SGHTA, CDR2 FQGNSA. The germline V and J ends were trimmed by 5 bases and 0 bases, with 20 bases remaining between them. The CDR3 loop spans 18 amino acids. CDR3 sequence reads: CASSPIGGAFTSYNEQFF. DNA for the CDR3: TGTGCCAGCAGCCCGATCGGGGGAGCCTTTACCTCCTACAATGAGCAGTTCTTC.

The CDR3 is CASVGVTEAFF. The CDR3, as DNA: TGTGCCAGCGTGGGTGTTACTGAAGCTTTCTTT. This chain uses TRBV28 with TRBJ1-1, with unresolved D. The V and J ends lost 8 bases and 5 bases respectively, with 9 bases between them. The CDR3 runs to 11 residues. The germline CDR1 and CDR2 sequences are MDHEN and SYDVKM. Full variable domain (rest looked up from reference TRBV28 and TRBJ1-1): DVKVTQSSRYLVKRTGEKVFLECVQDMDHENMFWYRQDPGLGLRLIYFSYDVKMKEKGDIPEGYSVSREKKERFSLILESASTNQTSMYLCASVGVTEAFFGQGTRLTVV.

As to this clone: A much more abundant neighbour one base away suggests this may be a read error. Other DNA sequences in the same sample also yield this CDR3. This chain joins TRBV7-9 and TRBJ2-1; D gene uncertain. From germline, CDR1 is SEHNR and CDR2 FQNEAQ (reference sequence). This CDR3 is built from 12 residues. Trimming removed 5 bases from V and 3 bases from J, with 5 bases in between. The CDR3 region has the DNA TGTGCCAGCAGCCCCGACTACAATGAGCAGTTCTTC. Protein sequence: CASSPDYNEQFF.

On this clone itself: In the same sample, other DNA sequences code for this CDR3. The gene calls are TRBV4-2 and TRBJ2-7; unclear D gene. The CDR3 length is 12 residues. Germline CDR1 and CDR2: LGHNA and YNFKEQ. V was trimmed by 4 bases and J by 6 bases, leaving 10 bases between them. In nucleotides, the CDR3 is TGTGCCAGCAGCCTCCAAGGGCGCGAGCAGTACTTC. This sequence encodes CASSLQGREQYF.